The 11 T cell receptor beta chains presented below share a single source sample, sequenced in a study of regulatory T cells in long-lasting Graves disease. The authors built TCR beta libraries using iRepertoire HTBI primers and Arm-PCR of CDR3 regions. TCRdb processed the multiplex PCR reads anew with MiXCR; each CDR3 protein has one entry. The table includes some 410,000 distinct CDR3 sequences, about 16% detected once. Time point in this sample: newly diagnosed GD, antithyroid drugs for less than 3 months. Generation of the TCR library employed RNA extracted from PBMCs. These records were also assigned to another study, of T cells in Graves' hyperthyroidism and ophthalmopathy.

Sequencing used peripheral blood mononuclear cells (PBMCs), obtained at new diagnosis, from a patient treated with antithyroid drugs. These receptors originate from a woman aged 25 to 39 with Graves disease.

To note about this clonotype: This sequence may be a read error, since a much larger clone differs from it by one base. The J gene is TRBJ2-4, the V gene TRBV28; D may match TRBD1 or TRBD2 (5 bases each). The CDR3 totals 15 residues. V was trimmed by 2 bases and J by 6 bases, leaving 14 bases between them. Germline values: CDR1 MDHEN, CDR2 SYDVKM. As DNA, the CDR3 is TGTGCCAGCAGTTTAGGGGGACGCAATCGAAACATTCAGTACTTC. The encoded protein is CASSLGGRNRNIQYF.

Many counts were recorded for this clonotype. The chain is built from TRBV18 and TRBJ1-1, with no clear D. CDR3 length: 13 residues. Germline V gene lookup returns CDR1 KGHSH and CDR2 LQKENI. V lost 3 bases and J 1 base, leaving 6 bases between the germline ends. CDR3 in amino acids: CASSPNPNTEAFF. The CDR3, as DNA: TGTGCCAGCTCACCGAATCCGAACACTGAAGCTTTCTTT.

With respect to this clonotype: This may be a read error: a much more frequent sequence differs by one nucleotide. The final CDR3 position lacks the conserved phenylalanine or tryptophan, pointing to a likely read error. The chain combines TRBV11-2 with TRBJ2-7; TRBD2 is a possible D gene (6 bases). CDR3 length: 14 residues. The V gene's germline CDR1 is SGHAT and CDR2 FQNNGV. CDR3: CASSFFTSSHEQYS. The CDR3 region has the DNA TGTGCCAGCAGCTTTTTCACTAGCTCCCACGAGCAGTACTCC.

This clonotype was counted ten times or more. V and J are TRBV7-8 and TRBJ2-7; 9 bases are shared with TRBD2. CDR1 SGHVS and CDR2 FQNEAQ come from the germline V gene. This CDR3 is built from 18 residues. V lost 5 bases, J lost 4 bases, and 18 bases stayed unmatched. DNA of the CDR3: TGTGCCAGCAGCGTGAGCGAAGGTACTAGCGGGTATTGGTACGAGCAGTACTTC. This codes for CASSVSEGTSGYWYEQYF.

At least ten counts were recorded for this clonotype. V usage is TRBV27 and J usage is TRBJ2-7, with no clear D. The V end lost 2 bases, the J end lost 0 bases, and 8 bases lay between the germline ends. Germline CDR1 reads MNHEY; CDR2 reads SMNVEV (reference sequence). The length of the CDR3 is 14 residues. The CDR3 sequence: CASSLSIGSYEQYF. The CDR3 DNA is TGTGCCAGCAGTTTAAGCATCGGCTCCTACGAGCAGTACTTC.

This clonotype was seen a few times. The chain combines TRBV10-2 with TRBJ2-1; TRBD2 aligns across 12 bases. CDR3 length: 16 amino acids. J gave up 4 bases and V 6 bases, and 7 bases lay outside the gene matches. The V gene's germline CDR1 is WSHSY and CDR2 SAAADI. For the CDR3, the DNA is TGCGCCAGCAGGGAGACTAGCGGGAGTATATACAATGAGCAGTTCTTC. Amino acid sequence: CASRETSGSIYNEQFF.

Ten or more counts support this clonotype. V usage is TRBV12-3 or TRBV12-4 and J usage is TRBJ2-5; weak D call: TRBD1 (5 bases). Deletions cut 0 bases from V and 5 bases from J, with 22 bases between. The CDR3 spans 18 residues. In DNA, the CDR3 is TGTGCCAGCAGTTTAGCGAGATTGGGTCAGGGCTTCGGTGAGACCCAGTACTTC. Translated: CASSLARLGQGFGETQYF.

The rearrangement joins TRBV28 to TRBJ2-7; TRBD1 matches at 10 bases. The V and J ends lost 5 bases and 11 bases, in that order; junction bases with no gene match: 9. Germline values: CDR1 MDHEN, CDR2 SYDVKM. The CDR3 sequence is 13 residues long. DNA for the CDR3: TGTGCCAGCAGTAACAACGACAGGGGGCAAGAGTACTTC. Translated, it gives CASSNNDRGQEYF.

This clonotype appeared many times. The chain carries TRBV30 and TRBJ1-2; D perhaps matches TRBD1 (6 bases). Germline CDR1 is GTSNPN and CDR2 is SVGIG (reference sequence). The CDR3 is made up of 15 amino acids. V dropped 1 base and J dropped 5 bases, with 17 bases sitting between them. CDR3 nucleotides: TGTGCCTGGAGTGGAAGACGTGGGACAATTTATGGCTACACCTTC. It yields the protein CAWSGRRGTIYGYTF.

This clonotype occurred many times. This chain links TRBV6-9 with TRBJ2-7, with TRBD1 identical over 7 bases. V was pared by 3 bases and J by 0 bases, with 5 bases of the junction left unmatched. Germline assignment: CDR1 MNHGY and CDR2 SVAAGI. CDR3 length: 15 residues. This chain's CDR3 is CASSYRSGGSYEQYF. CDR3 coding DNA: TGTGCCAGCAGTTACCGATCAGGGGGCTCCTACGAGCAGTACTTC.

This clonotype has a count of ten or more. The chain has TRBV28 and TRBJ1-2, with D uncertain. The CDR3 loop spans 11 amino acids. The germline V and J ends were trimmed by 6 bases and 2 bases, with 4 bases remaining between them. Germline V lookup: CDR1 MDHEN, CDR2 SYDVKM. This chain's CDR3 is CASSQNYGYTF. The CDR3 DNA is TGTGCCAGCAGCCAAAACTATGGCTACACCTTC.